Presented here are 14 T cell receptor beta chains from one specimen sequenced in a study of cytomegalovirus exposure and HLA in healthy donors. Primers included in the PCR were 60 Vbeta and 13 Jbeta primers. The method was immunoSEQ multiplex PCR; TCRdb's version includes in-frame clones alone and lacks a portion of them. The sample carries 100,000 to 150,000 clones, 84% recorded once. Sequenced input: PBMCs. These receptors were taken from a woman aged 18-30 years in good health and CMV-seropositive.

This rearrangement joins TRBV5-4 to TRBJ1-4, with unresolved D. The V gene lost 3 bases and the J gene lost 8 bases, with 11 bases spanning the gap. The CDR3 contains 13 residues. The germline V gene encodes CDR1 SGHNT and CDR2 YYREEE (reference sequence). In DNA, the CDR3 is TGTGCCAGCAGCTCGACGGCGGGGGAAAAACTGTTTTTT. This translates into CASSSTAGEKLFF.

The chain is built from TRBV9 and TRBJ2-2; no reliable D call. V lost 0 bases and J 4 bases, leaving 4 bases between the germline ends. Germline V CDR1 and CDR2: SGDLS, YYNGEE. The CDR3 sequence is 13 residues long. DNA of the CDR3: TGTGCCAGCAGCGTAGTATTCACCGGGGAGCTGTTTTTT. Amino acid sequence: CASSVVFTGELFF. The full variable domain, with the rest looked up from reference TRBV9 and TRBJ2-2, is DSGVTQTPKHLITATGQRVTLRCSPRSGDLSVYWYQQSLDQGLQFLIQYYNGEERAKGNILERFSAQQFPDLHSELNLSSLELGDSALYFCASSVVFTGELFFGEGSRLTVL.

The chain recombines TRBV2 with TRBJ1-6; 12 positions agree with TRBD1. The CDR3 loop spans 14 amino acids. Germline V lookup: CDR1 SNHLY, CDR2 FYNNEI. V gave up 6 bases and J gave up 10 bases; unmatched junction bases: 4. CDR3 DNA sequence: TGTGCCAGCAGGGGGACAGGGGGCTCGTCACCCCTCCACTTT. This encodes CASRGTGGSSPLHF.

The gene calls are TRBV27 and TRBJ2-7, with a weak D call TRBD1 (5 bases). The V gene's germline CDR1 is MNHEY and CDR2 SMNVEV (reference sequence). The CDR3 contains 14 residues. The V gene lost 3 bases and the J gene lost 2 bases, with 11 bases spanning the gap. CDR3 DNA: TGTGCCAGCAGTTTTCTTGACAGAGCCTACGAGCAGTACTTC. Translation: CASSFLDRAYEQYF.

For this clone: This CDR3 is also generated by other DNA sequences in the sample. J is TRBJ2-7 and V is TRBV5-4, with 10 positions matching TRBD2. This CDR3 comprises 14 residues. V trimming: 4 bases; J trimming: 2 bases; junction bases outside the gene matches: 3. CDR1 and CDR2 from the germline V gene are SGHNT and YYREEE (reference sequence). In DNA, the CDR3 is TGTGCCAGCAGCGCGAGCGGGGGGGCCTACGAGCAGTACTTC. It specifies CASSASGGAYEQYF.

The J gene is TRBJ2-5, the V gene TRBV19; 9 bases align to TRBD1. Germline CDR1 LNHDA, CDR2 SQIVND (reference sequence). J was trimmed by 7 bases and V by 5 bases; bases with no gene match: 8. The CDR3 runs to 14 residues. The CDR3 nucleotides are TGTGCCAGTAGTCCAACAGGGGGCGCAGGGACCCAGTACTTC. This codes for CASSPTGGAGTQYF.

The V gene is TRBV2, the J gene TRBJ2-2; D perhaps matches TRBD2 (6 bases). Germline V gene sequence: CDR1 SNHLY, CDR2 FYNNEI. V lost 4 bases, J lost 0 bases, and 9 bases lay in between. The CDR3 contains 15 residues. The CDR3 protein is CASSAGTPNTGELFF. The DNA of the CDR3 is TGTGCCAGCAGTGCCGGGACTCCGAACACCGGGGAGCTGTTTTTT.

This clone has just one count. The V call is TRBV25-1, the J call TRBJ2-2, with 10 bases lining up with TRBD1. Germline CDR1 is MGHDK and CDR2 is SYGVNS. This CDR3 is built from 14 residues. Trimming took 5 bases from V and 6 from J; bases not matched to a gene: 3. The CDR3 nucleotides are TGTGCCAGCAGTCCCGGACAGGGGGCCGGGGAGCTGTTTTTT. Protein product: CASSPGQGAGELFF.

J is TRBJ1-4 and V is TRBV29-1; D unclear. V was shortened by 6 bases and J by 3 bases, with 14 bases between the two germline ends. Germline V lookup: CDR1 SQVTM, CDR2 ANQGSEA. This CDR3 is built from 14 residues. For the CDR3, the DNA is TGCAGCGTGGAACAAAGGGAGGCTAATGAAAAACTGTTTTTT. The encoded protein is CSVEQREANEKLFF. Full variable domain (missing parts from reference TRBV29-1 and TRBJ1-4): SAVISQKPSRDICQRGTSLTIQCQVDSQVTMMFWYRQQPGQSLTLIATANQGSEATYESGFVIDKFPISRPNLTFSTLTVSNMSPEDSSIYLCSVEQREANEKLFFGSGTQLSVL.

This chain links TRBV5-4 with TRBJ2-1; TRBD2 matches 7 bases. The V segment lost 3 bases and the J segment 7 bases; nucleotides outside the gene matches: 4. This CDR3 has 13 residues. The germline V gene has CDR1 SGHNT and CDR2 YYREEE (reference sequence). CDR3 loop: CASSSTGGNEQFF. In nucleotides, the CDR3 is TGTGCCAGCAGCTCGACCGGGGGGAATGAGCAGTTCTTC.

The chain couples TRBV18 to TRBJ2-5; 12 nucleotides agree with TRBD2. V gave up 3 bases and J gave up 5 bases; unmatched junction bases: 7. Germline V gene data show CDR1 as KGHSH and CDR2 as LQKENI. This CDR3 spans 16 amino acids. Here the CDR3 DNA reads TGTGCCAGCTCACCGTCGGGACTAGCGGGCCCGGAGACCCAGTACTTC. Protein product: CASSPSGLAGPETQYF.

V and J are TRBV2 and TRBJ2-3; a weak D match, TRBD2 (6 bases). The V gene's germline CDR1 is SNHLY and CDR2 FYNNEI. This CDR3 contains 15 residues. V lost 6 bases, J lost 1 base, and 14 bases lay in between. The CDR3 reads CASRGGDVRTDTQYF. Written as DNA, the CDR3 is TGTGCCAGCAGGGGCGGGGACGTCCGCACAGATACGCAGTATTTT.

The chain uses TRBV6-1 and TRBJ2-7; TRBD1 matches 8 bases. The V and J ends lost 5 bases and 4 bases, in that order; junction bases with no gene match: 10. Germline CDR1 MNHNS, CDR2 SASEGT. This CDR3 is built from 15 residues. This CDR3 is CASSQIPDRAYEQYF. The CDR3 DNA sequence: TGTGCCAGCAGTCAAATTCCGGACAGGGCGTACGAGCAGTACTTC.

This clone was found once. V gene TRBV4-1 combines with J gene TRBJ1-2; tentative D call: TRBD1 (6 bases). Trimming removed 3 bases from V and 5 bases from J, with 19 bases in between. The CDR3 is 16 residues long. Germline V gene data show CDR1 as MGHRA and CDR2 as YSYEKL. The CDR3 loop reads CASSQLPDSPWYGYTF. The CDR3 DNA follows: TGCGCCAGCAGCCAGCTCCCGGACAGTCCTTGGTATGGCTACACCTTC.